This entry features one T cell receptor beta chain sequence. The antigen it binds to is not known. The record has no base qualities; no much larger clone is one base away. V sheds 4 bases and J sheds 0 bases, leaving 13 bases between their ends. CDR1 and CDR2 were assigned from the germline V gene as LGHNA and YNFKEQ. The CDR3 contains 15 residues, cysteine and phenylalanine counted. Of all the DNA, just the CDR3 is kept, 45 bases in frame from base 1. For TCR Vbeta sequencing, memory CD4+ T cells were sorted ex vivo from the peripheral blood of narcolepsy patients and healthy controls. The data derive from a study of T cells in narcolepsy (dated by TCRdb to between 2018 and 2020). In terms of the full investigation: Healthy control donors were enrolled in the study alongside patients who had narcolepsy type 1 or type 2 (NT1, NT2). The study used TCR Vbeta sequencing to track clonotypes in blood and CSF while looking for autoreactive T cells in narcolepsy patients that target self-antigens of hypocretin neurons (hypocretin, TRIB2).

Library preparation employed the immunoSEQ multiplex PCR assay. Sourced from immuneACCESS, this table was stored by TCRdb with only in-frame sequences that have V and J called. A share of the clones is absent; for the studies checked, an unresolved V gene accounts for under half, and the remainder has no known explanation. The sample profile shows tens of thousands of clones; around 85% of them were found once. Under 2% of the sample is held by the ten biggest clonotypes. Results and caveats for the whole study, not just this receptor: Plots that compared CSF and blood CD4+ T cell clonotypes from the same patient highlighted HCRT-specific and TRIB2-specific autoreactive clonotypes. Numbers of sequenced blood memory CD4+ clonotypes were comparable, averaging about 40,000 in patients and roughly 32,000 in controls. Certain blood memory CD4+ repertoires from patients and controls had no sequences that matched autoreactive T cell clones. According to the report, autoreactive clonotypes were detected serially in the blood of the same patients and of different patients, but not in healthy controls.

This receptor was obtained from a human donor with narcolepsy. The rearrangement combines TRBV4-2 with TRBJ2-7; the D segment could be TRBD2, given 6 matching bases. The specimen sequenced was CD45RA- memory CD4+ T cells from PBMCs. This specimen's cell subset or site label, per the study, means: memory T cells sorted ex vivo from peripheral blood. The DNA sequence is TGTGCCAGCAGCCCTGGGACTCTGAGCTCCTACGAGCAGTACTTC. This codes for CASSPGTLSSYEQYF.